This T cell receptor (beta chain) was found in a study of Graves' ophthalmopathy and Graves' hyperthyroidism. RNA transcripts were the template, and TCR beta CDR3 regions were amplified from them. After a first-round RT-PCR with HTBI primers, a second-round multiplex PCR was run. In TCRdb, the multiplex PCR reads were re-called with MiXCR into one record per CDR3 protein. The table lists 300,000 to 400,000 distinct CDR3 sequences, about a sixth of them singletons. This clonotype was recorded many times. The germline gives CDR1 GTSNPN, CDR2 SVGIG (reference sequence). V dropped 8 bases and J dropped 4; count of bases not matched to a gene: 12. This CDR3 is 14 amino acids long.

The chain has TRBV30 and TRBJ2-5, with 8 bases matching TRBD2. The sequenced material came from peripheral blood. The TCR was taken from an adult man with Graves' ophthalmopathy. CDR3 in amino acids: CAGGLALTAETQYF. The CDR3 DNA reads TGTGCCGGAGGACTAGCACTAACGGCAGAGACCCAGTACTTC.